A selection of T cell receptor beta chains follows, all from one sample in a study of cytomegalovirus exposure and HLA in healthy donors. Repertoires were generated with immunoSEQ multiplex PCR, while TCRdb's copy carries only in-frame clones and drops some. The sample carries 130,000 to 150,000 clones, more than 75% recorded once. Sequencing was performed on PBMCs. The source is a woman between 18 and 29 years old in good health and CMV-seropositive. Each CDR3 is given with its conserved first and last residue. Expanded clones are given a class, and other clones once, few, many or no size at all.

.,TRBV5-1,TRBJ2-7,CASKPPGGYEQYF
.,TRBV5-6,TRBJ2-7,CASSWRDAGSYEQYF
medium-sized,TRBV6-5,TRBJ2-3,CASSYLQSTDTQYF
.,TRBV28,TRBJ1-2,CASSAEGYGYTF
.,TRBV29-1,TRBJ2-7,CSVVLSDRRGYEQYF
.,TRBV5-1,TRBJ2-6,CASTSDRSGANVLTF
once,TRBV4-3,TRBJ2-3,CASSQETGHTDTQYF
.,TRBV5-4,TRBJ2-2,CASSLGHPANTGELFF
.,TRBV25-1,TRBJ1-2,CASRGGYYGYTF
.,TRBV11-2,TRBJ2-7,CASSLTGQPYEQYF
few,TRBV19,TRBJ1-1,CASSIWTGPPEF
.,TRBV5-5,TRBJ2-7,CASSLGTTYEQYF
.,TRBV5-6,TRBJ2-7,CASGQGAHEQYF
.,TRBV7-6,TRBJ2-7,CASRFTGFHEQYF
.,TRBV11-2,TRBJ1-6,CASSLAGDNSPLHF
.,TRBV14,TRBJ2-1,CASSQKDRVGEQFF
.,TRBV5-4,TRBJ2-7,CASSPTGIEQYF
.,TRBV10-1,.,CASSESTSGRYEQYF
.,TRBV6-1,TRBJ2-3,CASSTATGVTDTQYF
.,TRBV15,TRBJ2-3,CATSSGLGTQYF
.,TRBV25-1,TRBJ1-1,CASSGFPGQMNTEAFF
few,TRBV6-4,TRBJ2-3,CASTMTLGDSGGQTDTQYF
.,TRBV2,TRBJ1-1,CASREMGEAFF
.,TRBV7-2,TRBJ1-4,CASSSGQGSTNEKLFF
.,TRBV5-1,TRBJ1-2,CASSSPDREEGYTF
.,TRBV7-2,TRBJ1-4,CASSLDVARVKEKLFF
.,TRBV6-6,TRBJ2-7,CASSYSGQGNEQYF
.,TRBV6-5,TRBJ1-5,CASSYSGGVQPQHF
.,TRBV7-2,TRBJ2-7,CASSGTLMGQYF